Below are 13 T cell receptor beta chains sequenced from a single sample in a study of response to subunit inactivated influenza vaccine. TCRdb processed the RT-PCR reads anew with MiXCR; each CDR3 protein has one entry. The data show around 570,000 distinct CDR3 sequences, 11% seen once. These data were also reused for a study on T cells expressing NK-cell markers. That publication notes: 5'RACE template switching built TCR beta cDNA with unique molecular identifiers.

The specimen was PBMCs from blood, collected on the day of vaccination. Receptor source: a man aged 50-59 years who received an inactivated influenza vaccine.

This sequence joins TRBV9 and TRBJ2-1; no clear D. This CDR3 has 13 amino acids. Germline V gives CDR1 SGDLS, CDR2 YYNGEE. Trimming took 2 bases from V and 8 from J, leaving 11 bases between them. CDR3 in DNA: TGTGCCAGCAGCGTCCCTCCAGTCTATGAGCAGTTCTTC. It codes for CASSVPPVYEQFF.

This clonotype appeared many times. The chain has TRBV20-1 and TRBJ2-3; 9 bases fit TRBD2. The V segment lost 6 bases and the J segment 3 bases; nucleotides outside the gene matches: 4. This CDR3 has 13 residues. Germline assignment: CDR1 DFQATT and CDR2 SNEGSKA (reference sequence). The CDR3 loop is CSARGGGTDTQYF. The CDR3 region has the DNA TGCAGTGCCCGCGGGGGGGGTACAGATACGCAGTATTTT.

This chain links TRBV7-6 with TRBJ1-2; D perhaps matches TRBD1 (6 bases). The CDR3 runs 15 residues. V dropped 2 bases and J dropped 8 bases, with 18 bases sitting between them. Germline assignment: CDR1 SGHVS and CDR2 FNYEAQ. The CDR3 DNA sequence: TGTGCCAGCAGCTTAACCGGGACATCAACGGGGGGCTACACCTTC. This sequence encodes CASSLTGTSTGGYTF.

V gene TRBV6-2 or TRBV6-3 combines with J gene TRBJ1-5, with D perhaps TRBD1 (6 bases). Germline V lookup: CDR1 MNHEY, CDR2 SVGEGT. Trimming stripped 8 bases from V and 6 bases from J, with 20 bases between. The CDR3 loop spans 15 amino acids. The CDR3 protein is CASGKFGTGTQPQHF. CDR3 DNA sequence: TGTGCCAGCGGAAAATTCGGTACAGGGACTCAGCCCCAGCATTTT.

The chain links TRBV7-9 to TRBJ1-5; D not certain. Trimming removed 5 bases from V and 7 bases from J, with 12 bases in between. CDR1 is SEHNR, CDR2 FQNEAQ, per germline (reference sequence). The CDR3 sequence is 13 residues long. The CDR3 spells CASSPSGIQPQHF. The CDR3 nucleotides read TGTGCCAGCAGCCCTAGTGGGATCCAGCCCCAGCATTTT. Using reference TRBV7-9 and TRBJ1-5 for the parts outside the CDR3, the full variable domain is DTGVSQNPRHKITKRGQNVTFRCDPISEHNRLYWYRQTLGQGPEFLTYFQNEAQLEKSRLLSDRFSAERPKGSFSTLEIQRTEQGDSAMYLCASSPSGIQPQHFGDGTRLSIL.

At least ten counts were recorded for this clonotype. J is TRBJ1-6 and V is TRBV12-3 or TRBV12-4, with D unresolved. CDR3 length: 13 residues. V gave up 2 bases and J gave up 8 bases, with 7 bases separating them. CDR3 protein: CASSLRGDSPLHF. For the CDR3, the DNA is TGTGCCAGCAGTTTAAGAGGAGATTCACCCCTCCACTTT.

This clonotype was counted only a few times. The chain has TRBV19 and TRBJ2-1, with 12 bases fitting TRBD1. This CDR3 has 20 residues. V trimming: 6 bases; J trimming: 0 bases; junction bases outside the gene matches: 15. The germline V gene encodes CDR1 LNHDA and CDR2 SQIVND (reference sequence). The CDR3, as DNA: TGTGCCAGTAGCCGAGACGGGACAGGGGGCTTCGGAAGCTCCTACAATGAGCAGTTCTTC. This codes for CASSRDGTGGFGSSYNEQFF. Using reference TRBV19 and TRBJ2-1 for the parts outside the CDR3, the full variable domain is DGGITQSPKYLFRKEGQNVTLSCEQNLNHDAMYWYRQDPGQGLRLIYYSQIVNDFQKGDIAEGYSVSREKKESFPLTVTSAQKNPTAFYLCASSRDGTGGFGSSYNEQFFGPGTRLTVL.

In this sample, this clonotype turned up many times. CDR3: CASSQEGTAKQETQYF. The CDR3 DNA sequence: TGTGCCAGCAGCCAAGAGGGGACAGCCAAGCAAGAGACCCAGTACTTC. The chain carries TRBV4-2 and TRBJ2-5; 7 nucleotides line up with TRBD1. Germline CDR1 LGHNA, CDR2 YNFKEQ. This CDR3 region has 16 residues. Trimming removed 0 bases from V and 2 bases from J; junction bases left unmatched: 6.

This clonotype was seen only a few times. The rearrangement uses TRBV12-3 or TRBV12-4 and TRBJ1-5; 12 bases map to TRBD1. The junction had 4 bases not matched to a gene; V was cut back by 4 bases and J by 6 bases. CDR3 length: 15 residues. CDR3 amino acids: CASSSGDRGRQPQHF. The CDR3 region has the DNA TGTGCCAGCAGTTCGGGGGACAGGGGGCGTCAGCCCCAGCATTTT.

This clonotype was detected only a few times. The chain recombines TRBV28 with TRBJ2-1, with D unresolved. This CDR3 comprises 16 residues. The V and J ends lost 0 bases and 1 base respectively, with 10 bases between them. Germline CDR1 and CDR2: MDHEN and SYDVKM. CDR3 bases: TGTGCCAGCAGTTTATGGTCCGGCTTATCCTACAATGAGCAGTTCTTC. Translating gives CASSLWSGLSYNEQFF. Filled out from reference TRBV28 and TRBJ2-1, the complete variable domain reads DVKVTQSSRYLVKRTGEKVFLECVQDMDHENMFWYRQDPGLGLRLIYFSYDVKMKEKGDIPEGYSVSREKKERFSLILESASTNQTSMYLCASSLWSGLSYNEQFFGPGTRLTVL.

The chain employs TRBV12-3 or TRBV12-4 and TRBJ1-5; D gene ambiguous. The CDR3 extends over 15 amino acids. Trimming took off 6 bases at V and 4 bases at J, with 16 bases between the two ends. CDR3 loop: CASSSRRAANQPQHF. CDR3 DNA: TGTGCCAGCAGCTCCCGTCGGGCGGCAAATCAGCCCCAGCATTTT.

This clonotype was counted between two and nine times. This chain uses TRBV4-3 with TRBJ2-7; the D gene is possibly TRBD2 (6 bases). The length of the CDR3 is 16 residues. The V end was cut by 0 bases, the J end by 7 bases, with 19 bases between. Germline V gives CDR1 LGHNA, CDR2 YSLEER. In nucleotides, the CDR3 is TGCGCCAGCAGCCAAGATTGGAGGGTCCGTCGGGGGGAGCAGTACTTC. Translating gives CASSQDWRVRRGEQYF.

The sample holds a few counts of this clonotype. V and J are TRBV5-6 and TRBJ2-3; D may be TRBD2 (5 bases). Germline V gives CDR1 SGHDT, CDR2 YYEEEE. V lost 0 bases, J lost 1 base, and 15 bases lay in between. The CDR3 is made up of 17 amino acids. The CDR3: CASSLENERVGTDTQYF. CDR3 bases: TGTGCCAGCAGCTTGGAGAACGAGAGGGTCGGCACAGATACGCAGTATTTT.